This TCR beta chain was sequenced in a study of OX40 agonist ivuxolimab in advanced cancers. Study details: At 0.01 to 10 mg/kg, ivuxolimab was administered intravenously to patients every 2 weeks. The dose-escalation cohort was around 83% male, with a mean age of about 56 years, ranging about 20 to 85.

Trimming left V 0 bases short and J 0 bases short, with 9 bases between. The CDR3 loop spans 15 amino acids. Germline V gene sequence: CDR1 LGHNA, CDR2 YNFKEQ. Assay: immunoSEQ multiplex PCR; the TCRdb copy retains only in-frame clones and omits some. The sample consists of about 64,000 clones, almost 85% of them appearing once. The chain combines TRBV4-2 with TRBJ2-7; D gene ambiguous. Here the sequenced sample was CD4+ or CD8+ T cells sorted from blood, taken in a trial of the OX40 agonist ivuxolimab. This TCR derives from an adult with an advanced solid tumor such as melanoma, head and neck, liver or kidney cancer. CDR3 loop: CASSQDRRLSYEQYF. In nucleotides, the CDR3 is TGTGCCAGCAGCCAAGATCGCAGACTCTCCTACGAGCAGTACTTC.